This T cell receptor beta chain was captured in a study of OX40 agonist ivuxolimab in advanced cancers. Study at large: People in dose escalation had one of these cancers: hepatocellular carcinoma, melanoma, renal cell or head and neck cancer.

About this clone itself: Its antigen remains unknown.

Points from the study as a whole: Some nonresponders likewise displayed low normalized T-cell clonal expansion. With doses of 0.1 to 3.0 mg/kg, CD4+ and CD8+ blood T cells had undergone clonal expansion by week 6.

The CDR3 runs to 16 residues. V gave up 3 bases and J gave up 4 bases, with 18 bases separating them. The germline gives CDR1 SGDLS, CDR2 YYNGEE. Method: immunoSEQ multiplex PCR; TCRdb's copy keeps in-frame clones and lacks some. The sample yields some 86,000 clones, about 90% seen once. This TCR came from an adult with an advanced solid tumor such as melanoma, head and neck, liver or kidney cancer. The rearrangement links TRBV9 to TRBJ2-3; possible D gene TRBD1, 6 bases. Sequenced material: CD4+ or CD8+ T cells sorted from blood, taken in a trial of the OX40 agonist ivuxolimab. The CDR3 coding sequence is TGTGCCAGCAGCGGGTTAGGAACAGGGAACGCAGATACGCAGTATTTT. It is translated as CASSGLGTGNADTQYF. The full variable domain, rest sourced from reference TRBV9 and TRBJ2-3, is DSGVTQTPKHLITATGQRVTLRCSPRSGDLSVYWYQQSLDQGLQFLIQYYNGEERAKGNILERFSAQQFPDLHSELNLSSLELGDSALYFCASSGLGTGNADTQYFGPGTRLTVL.